A selection of T cell receptor beta chains follows, all from one sample in a study of blood T cell repertoires in COVID-19. The repertoire was sequenced with immunoSEQ multiplex PCR; TCRdb's copy has only in-frame clones and lacks some. The sample has about 300,000 clones; over 85% are singletons. Sequenced material: PBMCs or T cells enriched from blood (not recorded which). Every receptor here comes from a woman in her fifties or sixties who had been exposed to COVID-19. The CDR3 runs from the conserved cysteine through the conserved F or W. The order of the fields is clone size, CDR3 length, J gene, V gene, D gene, CDR3 DNA, CDR3 protein. The D gene is left open where the match is weak. Clone size is shown for a subset of rows, as once, few, many or a class of expanded clone.

>once|15|TRBJ2-5|TRBV28|TRBD1
TGTGCCAGCAGGCCCCCGGGACAGGGGAAGGAGACCCAGTACTTC
CASRPPGQGKETQYF
>NA|15|TRBJ2-3|TRBV28|TRBD1
TGTGCCAGCAGTTCTTCCGGGACAGGGGCGGCTACGCAGTATTTT
CASSSSGTGAATQYF
>NA|16|TRBJ1-5|TRBV24-1|NA
TGTGCCACCAGTGATCCCACGGGTAGTTTCAATCAGCCCCAGCATTTT
CATSDPTGSFNQPQHF
>NA|17|TRBJ2-1|TRBV28|TRBD1
TGTGCCAGCACCACCGTCGGGGGGACAGGGGGCGAGAATGAGCAGTTCTTC
CASTTVGGTGGENEQFF
>few|12|TRBJ2-2|TRBV11-3|NA
TGTGCCAGCAGCCCGATGAGCGGGGAGCTGTTTTTT
CASSPMSGELFF
>NA|15|TRBJ1-1|TRBV18|TRBD1
TGTGCCAGCTCACCGCTGGGACAGATGAACACTGAAGCTTTCTTT
CASSPLGQMNTEAFF
>NA|14|TRBJ2-7|TRBV19|TRBD1
TGTGCCAGTAGTCCGACAGGGGGACCCTACGAGCAGTACTTC
CASSPTGGPYEQYF
>NA|17|TRBJ1-6|TRBV4-1|TRBD1
TGCGCCAGCAGCGGGACAGGGGGCGCGTCCTATAATTCACCCCTCCACTTT
CASSGTGGASYNSPLHF
>NA|17|TRBJ2-3|TRBV7-6|TRBD2
TGTGCCAGCAGCGTAGGACTAGCGGGGGAGATCACAGATACGCAGTATTTT
CASSVGLAGEITDTQYF
>NA|13|TRBJ1-1|TRBV28|NA
TGTGCCAGTATTTGGGCTTCGAACACTGAAGCTTTCTTT
CASIWASNTEAFF
>NA|15|TRBJ2-6|TRBV7-2|NA
TGTGCCAGCAGCTTAGGGGCAGTTGGGGCCAACGTCCTGACTTTC
CASSLGAVGANVLTF
>NA|14|TRBJ1-5|TRBV27|NA
TGTGCCAGCATGCACAGGGAAAGCAATCAGCCCCAGCATTTT
CASMHRESNQPQHF
>NA|14|TRBJ1-1|TRBV3-1/TRBV3-2|NA
TGTGCCAGCAGCCGAAACACCCCGAACACTGAAGCTTTCTTT
CASSRNTPNTEAFF
>NA|14|TRBJ1-2|TRBV3-1/TRBV3-2|NA
TGTGCCAGCAGCCAAGATCTCAGCGGCTATGGCTACACCTTC
CASSQDLSGYGYTF
>NA|16|TRBJ2-4|TRBV3-1/TRBV3-2|TRBD2
TGTGCCAGCAGCCATTCAGCGGGGGGCCCCCGAGGCATTCAGTACTTC
CASSHSAGGPRGIQYF
>NA|15|TRBJ2-3|TRBV7-2|NA
TGTGCCAGCAGCTTTCGCGGGACTAGCACAGATACGCAGTATTTT
CASSFRGTSTDTQYF
>NA|16|TRBJ2-1|TRBV29-1|NA
TGCAGCGTTCTTGGAAAACGGGGTCACGCCCCTAATGAGCAGTTCTTC
CSVLGKRGHAPNEQFF
>once|15|TRBJ1-5|TRBV19|TRBD1
TGTGCCAGTTCAACCGGGGACAGCTTAAATCAGCCCCAGCATTTT
CASSTGDSLNQPQHF
>NA|14|TRBJ2-1|TRBV4-1|NA
TGCGCCAGCAGCCAATCCTATAGAGACAATGAGCAGTTCTTC
CASSQSYRDNEQFF
>NA|13|TRBJ2-3|TRBV3-1/TRBV3-2|NA
TGTGCCAGCAGCACCCGGGGGTCGGATACGCAGTATTTT
CASSTRGSDTQYF
>NA|16|TRBJ1-4|TRBV3-1/TRBV3-2|TRBD1
TGTGCCAGCAGCCAGGGGACAGGGCAGGTTAATGAAAAACTGTTTTTT
CASSQGTGQVNEKLFF
>few|14|TRBJ2-1|TRBV7-8|NA
TGTGCCAGCAGCGCCATAGACAGTCACAATGAGCAGTTCTTC
CASSAIDSHNEQFF
>NA|15|TRBJ2-7|TRBV28|NA
TGTGCCAGCAGCCCCCAGGGACATCTGAGTCGCGAGCAGTACTTC
CASSPQGHLSREQYF
>once|20|TRBJ2-3|TRBV5-1|NA
TGCGCCAGCAGCTTGGTTACAGGAGGGGTAGGGACGACTAGCACAGATACGCAGTATTTT
CASSLVTGGVGTTSTDTQYF
>NA|15|TRBJ2-7|TRBV7-8|TRBD2
TGTGCCAGCAGCTCACTAGCGGGGGGGCCCTACGAGCAGTACTTC
CASSSLAGGPYEQYF
>NA|13|TRBJ1-2|TRBV7-2|NA
TGTGCCAGCAGCTTAGGACAGAACTATGGCTACACCTTC
CASSLGQNYGYTF
>once|13|TRBJ1-3|TRBV6-5|TRBD1
TGTGCCAGCAGTTACTCGATAGGGGGCAATACGTATTTT
CASSYSIGGNTYF
>NA|13|TRBJ1-2|TRBV7-9|NA
TGTGCCAGCAGCGACACAGCTAACTATGGCTACACCTTC
CASSDTANYGYTF
>NA|13|TRBJ1-2|TRBV30|TRBD1
TGTGCCTGGAATTTTGGGACAGGAGATGGCTACACCTTC
CAWNFGTGDGYTF
>NA|13|TRBJ1-1|TRBV9|TRBD1
TGTGCCAGCAGCCTACAGGGGGGAACTGAAGCTTTCTTT
CASSLQGGTEAFF
>few|13|TRBJ2-7|TRBV7-8|NA
TGTGCCAGCAGCTTAGCGTTAAGCAACGAGCAGTACTTC
CASSLALSNEQYF
>NA|15|TRBJ2-1|TRBV7-2|TRBD2
TGTGCCAGCAGCCAAAATAGCGGGGGGCACAATGAGCAGTTCTTC
CASSQNSGGHNEQFF
>once|14|TRBJ1-3|TRBV11-1|TRBD1
TGTGCCAGCAGCCAGGGGGCGCGTGGAAACACCATATATTTT
CASSQGARGNTIYF
>NA|15|TRBJ2-7|TRBV5-1|TRBD1
TGCGCCAGCAGCCCCAGGGGACAGCCGGCCTACGAGCAGTACTTC
CASSPRGQPAYEQYF
>once|15|TRBJ1-5|TRBV7-2|NA
TGTGCCAGCAGCTTAGGGGGACTGCGAAATCAGCCCCAGCATTTT
CASSLGGLRNQPQHF
>NA|13|TRBJ2-2|TRBV6-5|NA
TGTGCCAGCAGAGGACACTACACCGGGGAGCTGTTTTTT
CASRGHYTGELFF
>NA|19|TRBJ1-5|TRBV27|TRBD1
TGTGCCAGCAGTTTTGCGGGGGCCACAGGGGGACGGGGATATCAGCCCCAGCATTTT
CASSFAGATGGRGYQPQHF
>NA|15|TRBJ2-7|TRBV18|TRBD2
TGTGCCAGCTCACCACGGGGCGGGGGTCGGTACGAGCAGTACTTC
CASSPRGGGRYEQYF
>NA|15|TRBJ1-3|TRBV6-5|NA
TGTGCCAGCAGTCCCGTAACAGGGTCTGGAAACACCATATATTTT
CASSPVTGSGNTIYF
>NA|15|TRBJ2-1|TRBV11-3|TRBD2
TGTGCCAGCAGCTTAGGACTAGCGGCCTACAATGAGCAGTTCTTC
CASSLGLAAYNEQFF
>once|15|TRBJ2-5|TRBV5-4|TRBD1
TGTGCCAGCAGCTTAGTCGGGACAGAAAAAGAGACCCAGTACTTC
CASSLVGTEKETQYF
>once|13|TRBJ2-3|TRBV25-1|TRBD2
TGTGCCAGCAGTTGGGGACTAGGTGATACGCAGTATTTT
CASSWGLGDTQYF
>NA|14|TRBJ2-5|TRBV30|NA
TGTGCCTGGAGTTTGAGGGGGGGCGGGGAGACCCAGTACTTC
CAWSLRGGGETQYF
>NA|16|TRBJ1-1|TRBV30|TRBD1
TGTGCCGCCCGCCCGGGACAGGGAGCCTTGAACACTGAAGCTTTCTTT
CAARPGQGALNTEAFF
>NA|13|TRBJ1-2|TRBV28|NA
TGTGCCAGCTGCCGAGACAGAAACTATGGCTACACCTTC
CASCRDRNYGYTF
>NA|15|TRBJ1-2|TRBV5-4|TRBD1
TGTGCCAGCAGCAGCCGGGACAGGGTACGTGTTGCCTACACCTTC
CASSSRDRVRVAYTF
>NA|14|TRBJ1-4|TRBV5-1|NA
TGCGCCAGTAAGACACAGGCAACTAATGAAAAACTGTTTTTT
CASKTQATNEKLFF
>NA|16|TRBJ2-2|TRBV19|TRBD1
TGTGCCAGTAGTATCCGAGGGACAGAATACACCGGGGAGCTGTTTTTT
CASSIRGTEYTGELFF
>NA|16|TRBJ2-6|TRBV5-1|NA
TGCGCCAGCAGCAACCCAGAAGCGGCTGGGGCCAACGTCCTGACTTTC
CASSNPEAAGANVLTF
>NA|16|TRBJ1-5|TRBV2|NA
TGTGCCAGCAGTGAGTCACAGGACGATAGCAATCAGCCCCAGCATTTT
CASSESQDDSNQPQHF
>NA|15|TRBJ2-2|TRBV15|TRBD1
TGTGCCACCAAAGATACCGGGACAGGGGTCGGGGAGCTGTTTTTT
CATKDTGTGVGELFF
>NA|16|TRBJ1-1|TRBV15|TRBD1
TGTGCCACCAGCAGAGATTTCGGGGGACAGGGGGTTGAAGCTTTCTTT
CATSRDFGGQGVEAFF
>NA|15|TRBJ2-3|TRBV28|TRBD1
TGTGCCAGCAGTGAGCCGGGACAGGGCACAGATACGCAGTATTTT
CASSEPGQGTDTQYF
>NA|13|TRBJ2-7|TRBV19|TRBD1
TGTGCCAGTAGCCCGGGACAGGGGAACGAGCAGTACTTC
CASSPGQGNEQYF
>NA|15|TRBJ2-1|TRBV20-1|TRBD2
TGCAGTGCTAGTGTAGCGGGGGGGCTCCCTAATGAGCAGTTCTTC
CSASVAGGLPNEQFF
>NA|14|TRBJ1-2|TRBV6-2/TRBV6-3|TRBD1
TGTGCCAGCAGCCGGGGACAGCTTAACTATGGCTACACCTTC
CASSRGQLNYGYTF
>NA|10|TRBJ1-2|TRBV28|NA
TGTGCCAGCAGGGACAGTCGCTACACCTTC
CASRDSRYTF
>NA|14|TRBJ2-7|TRBV13|NA
TGTGCCAGCAGCATGACAGCGAATACCTACGAGCAGTACTTC
CASSMTANTYEQYF
>NA|13|TRBJ1-2|TRBV6-4|NA
TGTGCCAGCAGTGACTCAGGGGACTATGGCTACACCTTC
CASSDSGDYGYTF
>NA|15|TRBJ2-1|TRBV4-1|TRBD2
TGCGCCAGCAGCCAAAGCGGGGGGCAACCGAATGAGCAGTTCTTC
CASSQSGGQPNEQFF